This T cell receptor (beta chain) was recovered during a study of breast tumors, draining lymph nodes, adjacent tissues. The study's findings and limits: Tumor repertoires ranked between lymph nodes and nontumor tissue in diversity, with V and J gene preferences.

Breast cancer patients provided tissue from their axillary draining lymph nodes. The V end was cut by 0 bases, the J end by 6 bases, with 7 bases between. Germline-derived CDR1 and CDR2 are SGDLS and YYNGEE. This CDR3 is built from 13 residues. One entry per CDR3 protein results from TCRdb running MiXCR on the multiplex PCR reads. The sample contains 190,000 or so distinct CDR3 sequences, approximately 33% of which appear only once. This clonotype was detected a few times. What it recognizes is unknown. This sequence may be a read error, since a much larger clone differs from it by one base. Because it lacks the conserved phenylalanine or tryptophan at the end, this CDR3 is likely a read error.

This chain connects TRBV9 to TRBJ2-1; D call uncertain. The clonotype comes from a female donor with breast cancer. Some clones in this sample may be carry-over from other donors' samples. The specimen was axillary lymph node tissue. Here the CDR3 reads CASSVGHRNEQFS. The CDR3 DNA follows: TGTGCCAGCAGCGTAGGGCACCGCAATGAGCAGTTCTCC.